These 20 T cell receptor beta chains originate from one sample sequenced in a study of T cell clonality in common variable immunodeficiency (dated by TCRdb to between 2014 and 2017). Receptor amplification or capture employed the immunoSEQ multiplex PCR assay. The source is immuneACCESS, and TCRdb retained only in-frame sequences with V and J called. Part of the clones is not carried over; for the studies checked, unresolved V genes explain less than half of this, and the remainder is unexplained. This sample shows over 40,000 clones, and none of them turns up only once. The ten largest clones capture less than 6.5% of the sample. The sample was peripheral blood mononuclear cells. These receptor sequences come from a person aged 18 to 75 in good health.

This clone was detected many times. The CDR3 here is CAISESGLWSSGDNEQFF. CDR3 DNA, as far as it was read: TGTGCCATCAGTGAGTCAGGTCTTTGGTCTAGCGGGGACAATGAG. This rearrangement joins TRBV10-3 to TRBJ2-1; 9 nucleotides agree with TRBD2. The read terminates 3 residues before the CDR3 end, so the remaining end is supplied by the germline J gene. This CDR3 region has 18 residues. V lost 0 bases to trimming and J lost 5 bases; unmatched junction nucleotides: 11. Germline V gene lookup returns CDR1 ENHRY and CDR2 SYGVKD.

This clone was detected ten times or more. The read ends 3 residues early relative to the CDR3; the germline J gene fills the gap. This chain uses TRBV5-1 with TRBJ2-7; TRBD1 is a possible D gene (6 bases). The ends were cut back, 3 bases at V and 3 bases at J, with 7 bases in the middle. The CDR3 is made up of 12 amino acids. From germline, CDR1 is SGHRS and CDR2 YFSETQ. The CDR3 DNA, read in part, is TGCGCCAGCAGCTGGGACAACTACGAG. Its translation: CASSWDNYE. The whole CDR3 protein is CASSWDNYEQYF.

This clone was observed at least ten times. The sequenced fragment ends 3 residues before the CDR3 boundary, so the rest is inferred from the germline J gene. This chain connects TRBV4-2 to TRBJ1-4, with TRBD1 matching over 11 bases. Germline CDR1 reads LGHNA; CDR2 reads YNFKEQ. This CDR3 comprises 17 residues. Partial CDR3 DNA: TGTGCCAGCAGCCTAGGACAGGGGGCGACCGTTAATTCACCA. Translation gives CASSLGQGATVNSP. The whole CDR3 region reads CASSLGQGATVNSPLFF.

Remarks on this clone: The CDR3 extends 3 residues past the end of the read, so its final part is completed from the germline J gene. This sequence joins TRBV5-4 and TRBJ2-7, with D tentatively TRBD1 (6 bases). Per germline, CDR1 SGHNT and CDR2 YYREEE (reference sequence). The CDR3 has 12 amino acids. V shed 2 bases and J shed 6 bases, with 9 bases lying between them. The covered CDR3 bases are TGTGCCAGCAGCTTTACAGGGAGCGAG. Encoded protein: CASSFTGSE. From start to end, the CDR3 is CASSFTGSEQYF. The variable domain in full, completed from reference TRBV5-4 and TRBJ2-7, reads ETGVTQSPTHLIKTRGQQVTLRCSSQSGHNTVSWYQQALGQGPQFIFQYYREEENGRGNFPPRFSGLQFPNYSSELNVNALELDDSALYLCASSFTGSEQYFGPGTRLTVT.

This clone has ten or more counts. The CDR3 end is not reached by the read, which stops 3 residues before it; the germline J gene fills it in. The chain carries TRBV5-1 and TRBJ2-2; TRBD1 agrees at 11 bases. CDR3 length equals 15 residues. Germline CDR1 reads SGHRS; CDR2 reads YFSETQ. V lost 5 bases to trimming and J lost 7 bases; unmatched junction nucleotides: 7. The part of the CDR3 DNA that was read is TGCGCCAGCAGAGGGACAGGGGGTCTCGGCGGGGAG. Translation: CASRGTGGLGGE. The whole CDR3 protein reads CASRGTGGLGGELFF.

This clone was seen ten or more times. Coverage ceases 3 residues before the CDR3 finishes, and the germline J gene fills in the end. The chain has TRBV7-9 and TRBJ2-5; D not resolved. V lost 1 base and J 2 bases, leaving 8 bases between the germline ends. The V gene's germline CDR1 is SEHNR and CDR2 FQNEAQ (reference sequence). This CDR3 is built from 14 residues. The covered CDR3 bases are TGTGCCAGCAGCTTAGGGCACAGACAAGAGACC. As protein: CASSLGHRQET. The whole CDR3 sequence is CASSLGHRQETQYF.

This clone was detected many times. The sequenced CDR3 bases are TGTGCCAGCAGTGAACTAGCGGGGGCCACAGATACC. Amino acid sequence: CASSELAGATDT. The whole CDR3 reads CASSELAGATDTYTF. The chain joins TRBV6-1 to TRBJ1-2; D is perhaps TRBD1 (6 bases). The read is 3 residues too short to cover the CDR3 end, so that end is filled in from the germline J gene. The CDR3 runs to 15 residues. Germline CDR1 reads MNHNS; CDR2 reads SASEGT.

This clone was seen only a few times. The read halts 3 residues ahead of the CDR3 end, with the missing end drawn from the germline J gene. The chain uses TRBV18 and TRBJ1-2; D possibly corresponds to TRBD1 (6 bases). Germline CDR1 KGHSH, CDR2 LQKENI. The CDR3 has 18 amino acids. The CDR3 sequence: CASSPPTGRSSSYNDYTF. CDR3 DNA (partial): TGTGCCAGCTCACCACCGACAGGCCGTTCGAGCTCCTACAATGAC.

This clone has a count of ten or more. The observed sequence ends 3 residues before the CDR3 terminus, with the missing tail filled in from the germline J gene. The rearrangement links TRBV11-3 to TRBJ1-6, with no clear D. V was trimmed by 2 bases and J by 7 bases, leaving 9 bases between them. From germline, CDR1 is SGHNT and CDR2 YENEEA. The CDR3 length is 14 residues. The CDR3 spells CASSLNSKNSPLHF. The sequenced CDR3 bases are TGTGCCAGCAGCTTAAACAGCAAAAATTCACCC.

This clone was counted at least ten times. The sequence runs out 3 residues before the end of the CDR3; the remainder is reconstructed from the germline J gene. The genes are TRBV30 and TRBJ1-5; TRBD1 aligns across 11 bases. The CDR3 has 14 residues. Germline lookup yields CDR1 GTSNPN and CDR2 SVGIG (reference sequence). V lost 4 bases to trimming and J lost 4 bases; unmatched junction nucleotides: 3. The part of the CDR3 DNA that was read is TGTGCCTGGAACCGGGACAGGGGGAATCAGCCC. Translation: CAWNRDRGNQP. The CDR3 reads in full as CAWNRDRGNQPQHF.

This clone was counted at least ten times. The read terminates 3 residues ahead of where the CDR3 ends, so the germline J gene completes it. The chain carries TRBV7-2 and TRBJ2-7; a possible D gene is TRBD1 (5 bases). V was pared by 5 bases and J by 2 bases, with 10 bases between. This CDR3 region has 13 residues. Germline CDR1 and CDR2: SGHTA and FQGNSA. CDR3 sequence: CASSKQDTYEQYF. CDR3 bases read: TGTGCCAGCAGCAAACAGGACACCTACGAG.

This clone was seen many times. CDR3 residues: CASSLDPGYYEQYF. CDR3 DNA (partial): TGCGCCAGCAGCTTGGACCCAGGCTACTACGAG. The rearrangement uses TRBV5-1 and TRBJ2-7, with no clear D. The sequenced fragment ends 3 residues before the CDR3 boundary, so the rest is inferred from the germline J gene. V was pared by 0 bases and J by 3 bases, with 10 bases between. The CDR3 totals 14 residues. Germline V CDR1 and CDR2: SGHRS, YFSETQ.

Only a few counts were recorded for this clone. The read ends 3 residues shy of where the CDR3 ends; the end is completed using the germline J gene. The chain is built from TRBV7-9 and TRBJ1-1; D not resolved. This CDR3 spans 13 amino acids. Germline lookup yields CDR1 SEHNR and CDR2 FQNEAQ (reference sequence). This CDR3 is CASSLTSVETAFF. CDR3 DNA, as far as it was read: TGTGCCAGCAGTTTGACTAGCGTCGAGACA.

The sample holds a few counts of this clone. The read gets to within 3 residues of the CDR3 end, and the germline J gene fills in the rest. The chain links TRBV7-9 to TRBJ2-1; D might be TRBD1 (5 bases). Germline V gene lookup returns CDR1 SEHNR and CDR2 FQNEAQ (reference sequence). The CDR3 runs to 15 residues. The V and J ends lost 6 bases and 6 bases respectively, with 18 bases between them. CDR3 bases read: TGTGCCAGCAGTCTAGGGGAAGGCCTACGCAATGAG. This translates into CASSLGEGLRNE. The complete CDR3 protein is CASSLGEGLRNEQFF. Full variable domain (outside the CDR3, taken from reference TRBV7-9 and TRBJ2-1): DTGVSQNPRHKITKRGQNVTFRCDPISEHNRLYWYRQTLGQGPEFLTYFQNEAQLEKSRLLSDRFSAERPKGSFSTLEIQRTEQGDSAMYLCASSLGEGLRNEQFFGPGTRLTVL.

This clone was counted at least ten times. The read comes to an end 3 residues before the CDR3 does, leaving the germline J gene to fill in the end. V and J are TRBV30 and TRBJ1-4; D unresolved. Trimming stripped 0 bases from V and 7 bases from J, with 12 bases between. Germline values: CDR1 GTSNPN, CDR2 SVGIG (reference sequence). The CDR3 runs to 14 residues. CDR3 amino acids: CAWSVAADREKLFF. CDR3 DNA (partial): TGTGCCTGGAGTGTAGCAGCGGATCGTGAAAAA.

This clone was counted ten times or more. With the read ending 3 residues before the CDR3 end, the germline J gene is used to fill in that end. V usage is TRBV30 and J usage is TRBJ2-2; 7 bases align to TRBD2. Germline-derived CDR1 and CDR2 are GTSNPN and SVGIG (reference sequence). The CDR3 extends over 14 amino acids. V was clipped by 0 bases and J by 7 bases; unmatched bases: 5. This chain's CDR3 is CAWSVAGDGGELFF. CDR3 DNA, as far as it was read: TGTGCCTGGAGTGTGGCGGGGGATGGCGGGGAG.

This clone was found many times. The read ends 3 residues early relative to the CDR3; the germline J gene fills the gap. V and J are TRBV5-5 and TRBJ2-7; 11 bases fit TRBD1. The length of the CDR3 is 14 residues. Trimming took 2 bases from V and 3 from J; bases not matched to a gene: 1. Germline V gene data show CDR1 as SGHKS and CDR2 as YYEKEE (reference sequence). The DNA read from the CDR3 is TGTGCCAGCAGCTTTGGGACAGGGGGCTACGAG. This translates into CASSFGTGGYE. The full CDR3 sequence reads CASSFGTGGYEQYF.

This clone appeared many times. The sequence runs out 3 residues before the end of the CDR3; the remainder is reconstructed from the germline J gene. The rearrangement joins TRBV7-7 to TRBJ2-2; 11 bases map to TRBD2. The CDR3 length is 17 residues. V lost 5 bases and J lost 0; bases outside the gene matches: 5. Germline V CDR1 and CDR2: SSHAT, FNYEAQ (reference sequence). CDR3 DNA, as far as it was read: TGTGCCAGCAGCCAACTAGCGGGGGCCTCGAACACCGGGGAG. Protein product: CASSQLAGASNTGE. The complete CDR3 sequence is CASSQLAGASNTGELFF.

This clone showed up many times. The read halts 3 residues ahead of the CDR3 end, with the missing end drawn from the germline J gene. V is TRBV5-1 and J is TRBJ2-7; TRBD1 matches 8 bases. The trim removed 5 bases at V and 3 bases at J, leaving 13 bases unmatched. CDR1 is SGHRS and CDR2 is YFSETQ in the germline V gene. The length of the CDR3 is 16 residues. The CDR3: CASSQGPQGAGYEQYF. Partial CDR3 DNA: TGCGCCAGCAGTCAAGGCCCGCAGGGGGCGGGCTACGAG.

The sample holds many counts of this clone. Read coverage stops 3 residues before the CDR3 terminus; the germline J gene supplies the remainder. This chain uses TRBV19 with TRBJ2-1; TRBD1 matches 10 bases. The germline V gene has CDR1 LNHDA and CDR2 SQIVND (reference sequence). The CDR3 is made up of 16 amino acids. J gave up 6 bases and V 4 bases, and 9 bases lay outside the gene matches. The sequenced CDR3 bases are TGTGCCAGTAGTAGACGACAGGGGGCCTCTCTCAATGAG. It specifies CASSRRQGASLNE. The CDR3 reads in full as CASSRRQGASLNEQFF.